The next 5 T cell receptor beta chains were all read from a single sample in a study of cytomegalovirus exposure and HLA in healthy donors. Both 60 Vbeta primers and 13 Jbeta primers went into the PCR. The table came from immunoSEQ multiplex PCR; TCRdb's copy has only in-frame clones and leaves some out. The repertoire consists of more than 95,000 clones, with roughly 80% occurring once and the leading ten covering under 13%. Material: PBMCs. Receptors originate from a man aged 25 to 45 in good health and CMV-seropositive.

This clone was seen only once. V usage is TRBV4-3 and J usage is TRBJ2-7; D may be TRBD1 (5 bases). V gave up 0 bases and J gave up 6 bases, with 12 bases separating them. The CDR3 is 14 residues long. The germline V gene has CDR1 LGHNA and CDR2 YSLEER. CDR3: CASSQEAQGREQYF. CDR3 DNA: TGCGCCAGCAGCCAAGAGGCGCAGGGTCGCGAGCAGTACTTC.

The V gene is TRBV9, the J gene TRBJ2-3; D is uncertain. The CDR3 is made up of 13 amino acids. Per germline, CDR1 SGDLS and CDR2 YYNGEE. Trimming took off 4 bases at V and 5 bases at J, with 11 bases between the two ends. CDR3 sequence: CASSPRVGDTQYF. The CDR3 coding sequence is TGTGCCAGCAGCCCCCGGGTGGGAGATACGCAGTATTTT.

The chain employs TRBV30 and TRBJ2-7; D might be TRBD1 (6 bases). V was trimmed by 2 bases and J by 0 bases, leaving 23 bases between them. The CDR3 length is 18 residues. CDR1 is GTSNPN, CDR2 SVGIG, per germline (reference sequence). CDR3 region: CAWSWGQGFAETSYEQYF. The CDR3 nucleotides are TGTGCCTGGAGTTGGGGGCAGGGCTTCGCGGAGACCTCCTACGAGCAGTACTTC.

The chain recombines TRBV18 with TRBJ2-7; D may be TRBD2 (6 bases). Germline values: CDR1 KGHSH, CDR2 LQKENI. The CDR3 has 14 residues. The ends were cut back, 3 bases at V and 4 bases at J, with 13 bases in the middle. The CDR3 DNA reads as TGTGCCAGCTCACCGGGCGGGACTTCTTACGAGCAGTACTTC. Translation: CASSPGGTSYEQYF. Combining the CDR3 with reference TRBV18 and TRBJ2-7 gives the whole variable domain NAGVMQNPRHLVRRRGQEARLRCSPMKGHSHVYWYRQLPEEGLKFMVYLQKENIIDESGMPKERFSAEFPKEGPSILRIQQVVRGDSAAYFCASSPGGTSYEQYFGPGTRLTVT.

The chain carries TRBV4-1 and TRBJ1-1, with D possibly TRBD1 on 6 matching bases. V was trimmed by 6 bases and J by 0 bases, leaving 11 bases between them. In germline, CDR1 is MGHRA, CDR2 YSYEKL. The CDR3 spans 14 residues. The CDR3 region is CASRPQGLNTEAFF. CDR3 coding DNA: TGCGCCAGCAGGCCACAGGGCTTGAACACTGAAGCTTTCTTT.